A single sample is the source of the 19 T cell receptor beta chains below, sequenced in a study of blood T cell repertoires in COVID-19. Assay used: immunoSEQ multiplex PCR; TCRdb lists only in-frame clones, some missing. The table records about 250,000 clones, 75% to 90% of them present only once. Sample: PBMCs or T cells enriched from blood (not recorded which). These receptors all stem from a woman aged 40 to 49 who had been exposed to COVID-19.

The chain employs TRBV6-5 and TRBJ1-1, with D maybe TRBD1 (5 bases). V lost 6 bases to trimming and J lost 3 bases, with 17 bases between them. The CDR3 consists of 15 residues. Per germline, CDR1 MNHEY and CDR2 SVGAGI. The CDR3 spells CASRPVRVGDTEAFF. CDR3 sequence (DNA): TGTGCCAGCAGGCCCGTCAGGGTTGGGGACACTGAAGCTTTCTTT.

The CDR3 here is CASRDQKRTTNEKLFF. CDR3 nucleotide sequence: TGTGCCAGTAGGGATCAGAAGCGGACCACTAATGAAAAACTGTTTTTT. V usage is TRBV19 and J usage is TRBJ1-4; D remains ambiguous. The CDR3 has 16 residues. V was shortened by 6 bases and J by 2 bases, with 16 bases between the two germline ends. Germline-derived CDR1 and CDR2 are LNHDA and SQIVND (reference sequence).

This chain uses TRBV11-3 with TRBJ1-1, with TRBD1 as a possible D gene (5 bases). V lost 7 bases to trimming and J lost 5 bases, with 23 bases between them. Germline CDR1 SGHNT, CDR2 YENEEA. The CDR3 spans 16 residues. The CDR3 bases are TGTGCCAGCACGACCGGTGCGGGGGAGGAGTTGACTGAAGCTTTCTTT. Protein product: CASTTGAGEELTEAFF.

The rearrangement links TRBV4-3 to TRBJ1-6; D unclear. With 0 bases removed from V and 0 bases from J, the gap between germline ends came to 12 bases. In germline, CDR1 is LGHNA, CDR2 YSLEER. This CDR3 has 18 residues. CDR3 amino acids: CASSQELGPSSYNSPLHF. The CDR3 DNA reads as TGCGCCAGCAGCCAAGAACTAGGACCGAGCTCCTATAATTCACCCCTCCACTTT.

The chain recombines TRBV3-1 (or the pseudogene TRBV3-2) with TRBJ2-7, with 8 bases aligning to TRBD1. The CDR3 extends over 13 amino acids. The V gene end was trimmed by 3 bases and the J gene end by 3 bases; junction bases not matched to a gene: 1. Germline V gene data show CDR1 as LGHDT and CDR2 as YNNKEL (reference sequence). The CDR3 DNA reads TGTGCCAGCAGCCACGGACAGGGCTACGAGCAGTACGTC. As protein: CASSHGQGYEQYV.

The chain carries TRBV20-1 and TRBJ2-1; 13 positions match TRBD2. Per the germline V gene, CDR1 is DFQATT and CDR2 is SNEGSKA (reference sequence). The CDR3 loop spans 13 amino acids. Losses at the gene ends were 3 bases for V and 14 bases for J; bases not matched to a gene: 7. CDR3 in DNA: TGCAGTGCTAGTGTGACTAGCGGGAGGTACGAGTTCTTC. This sequence encodes CSASVTSGRYEFF.

The chain has TRBV30 and TRBJ1-6; D not certain. Germline-derived CDR1 and CDR2 are GTSNPN and SVGIG (reference sequence). This CDR3 has 13 residues. Deletions cut 3 bases from V and 6 bases from J, with 9 bases between. CDR3 residues: CAWRQKANSPLHF. The CDR3 coding sequence is TGTGCCTGGAGGCAAAAAGCTAATTCACCCCTCCACTTT.

This clone was recorded once. The chain employs TRBV3-1 (or the pseudogene TRBV3-2) and TRBJ1-3, with D possibly being TRBD1 (5 bases). The CDR3 contains 17 residues. CDR1 and CDR2 (germline): LGHDT, YNNKEL (reference sequence). Trimming removed 4 bases from V and 4 bases from J, with 20 bases in between. CDR3 sequence (DNA): TGTGCCAGCAGCCCCACCCCGGGGGGGGTTACGGGAAACACCATATATTTT. As protein: CASSPTPGGVTGNTIYF.

The V gene is TRBV12-3 or TRBV12-4, the J gene TRBJ1-6; D remains ambiguous. CDR3 length: 13 residues. Trimming stripped 10 bases from V and 5 bases from J, with 12 bases between. CDR3 amino acids: CATRRENNSPLHF. The CDR3 region has the DNA TGTGCCACCCGGAGAGAAAATAATTCACCCCTCCACTTT.

V usage is TRBV5-1 and J usage is TRBJ1-3, with D perhaps matching TRBD1 (5 bases). Trimming took off 4 bases at V and 15 bases at J, with 17 bases between the two ends. The CDR3 runs 12 residues. Germline V gene sequence: CDR1 SGHRS, CDR2 YFSETQ. The CDR3 DNA is TGCGCCAGCAGCCCTGACAGCCGCAAACCATATTTT. Protein product: CASSPDSRKPYF.

The chain joins TRBV28 to TRBJ1-2, with 9 bases lining up with TRBD1. Germline trimming cut 5 bases from V and 5 bases from J; bases unmatched to any gene: 6. Germline V lookup: CDR1 MDHEN, CDR2 SYDVKM. This CDR3 contains 14 residues. The CDR3 protein is CASSRGQGSYGYTF. The CDR3 coding sequence is TGTGCCAGCAGTCGAGGACAGGGGTCGTATGGCTACACCTTC.

This sequence joins TRBV2 and TRBJ1-2; D ambiguous. There are 17 residues in the CDR3. CDR1 and CDR2 from the germline V gene are SNHLY and FYNNEI. V dropped 7 bases and J dropped 4 bases, with 25 bases sitting between them. The CDR3 protein is CASTEGTAELVTYGYTF. CDR3 DNA sequence: TGTGCCAGCACCGAGGGAACAGCAGAATTAGTCACCTATGGCTACACCTTC. The full variable domain, with the rest looked up from reference TRBV2 and TRBJ1-2, is EPEVTQTPSHQVTQMGQEVILRCVPISNHLYFYWYRQILGQKVEFLVSFYNNEISEKSEIFDDQFSVERPDGSNFTLKIRSTKLEDSAMYFCASTEGTAELVTYGYTFGSGTRLTVV.

The chain uses TRBV5-1 and TRBJ1-2; D not resolved. The germline gives CDR1 SGHRS, CDR2 YFSETQ. V lost 2 bases, J lost 6 bases, and 20 bases lay in between. The CDR3 is made up of 16 amino acids. CDR3 in DNA: TGCGCCAGCAGCTTAACTCGAGAGACGGGTGAGGATGGCTACACCTTC. Its translation is CASSLTRETGEDGYTF.

This clone came up once. J is TRBJ1-5 and V is TRBV2; 7 nucleotides align to TRBD1. Losses at the gene ends were 5 bases for V and 7 bases for J; bases not matched to a gene: 5. CDR1 and CDR2 from the germline V gene are SNHLY and FYNNEI. CDR3 size: 13 residues. The CDR3 nucleotides read TGTGCCAGCAGTACAAGGGGGCTACAGCCCCAGCATTTT. This gives the protein CASSTRGLQPQHF.

The V gene is TRBV7-8, the J gene TRBJ1-4, with D tentatively TRBD1 (5 bases). V lost 5 bases and J 8 bases, leaving 21 bases between the germline ends. The V gene's germline CDR1 is SGHVS and CDR2 FQNEAQ. There are 16 residues in the CDR3. The CDR3 loop reads CASSPWEGRTSEKLFF. The CDR3 coding sequence is TGTGCCAGCAGCCCTTGGGAGGGGCGAACCTCAGAAAAACTGTTTTTT.

V gene TRBV29-1 combines with J gene TRBJ2-3, with TRBD2 as a possible D gene (6 bases). V lost 0 bases to trimming and J lost 3 bases, with 16 bases between them. CDR1 is SQVTM, CDR2 ANQGSEA, per germline. This CDR3 spans 16 amino acids. The DNA for the CDR3 is TGCAGCGTTGAAGATGTCTTTAGTGGGACTACAGATACGCAGTATTTT. This translates into CSVEDVFSGTTDTQYF.

This chain links TRBV10-3 with TRBJ1-1, with 8 bases fitting TRBD1. The germline V gene encodes CDR1 ENHRY and CDR2 SYGVKD. V lost 7 bases and J lost 4; bases outside the gene matches: 5. The CDR3 has 13 amino acids. The CDR3, as DNA: TGTGCCATCAACGATGGGACAGGCACTGAAGCTTTCTTT. Translated, it gives CAINDGTGTEAFF.

This clone was seen more than once but under ten times. The genes are TRBV3-1 (or the pseudogene TRBV3-2) and TRBJ2-1; TRBD2 agrees at 9 bases. CDR1 LGHDT and CDR2 YNNKEL come from the germline V gene (reference sequence). There are 15 residues in the CDR3. After removal of 4 bases from V and 1 base from J, the junction contained 2 bases not matched to a gene. CDR3 nucleotide sequence: TGTGCCAGCAGCCGACTAGCGGCTTCCTACAATGAGCAGTTCTTC. This gives the protein CASSRLAASYNEQFF.

The chain couples TRBV30 to TRBJ1-2; no reliable D call. Trimming took off 0 bases at V and 8 bases at J, with 13 bases between the two ends. CDR3 length: 13 residues. Germline CDR1 and CDR2: GTSNPN and SVGIG (reference sequence). The CDR3 reads CAWSVKPLGGYTF. CDR3 DNA sequence: TGTGCCTGGAGTGTAAAGCCCCTAGGCGGCTACACCTTC.